Given below is one T cell receptor (beta chain) in context. The antigen is not known. This specimen belongs to a study of shared clonotypes between healthy human individuals. The V gene lost 4 bases and the J gene lost 0 bases, with 14 bases spanning the gap. This CDR3 comprises 16 residues. Germline V gives CDR1 SGHTA, CDR2 FQGNSA. This table comes from immunoSEQ multiplex PCR, and its TCRdb copy is limited to in-frame clones, with some not included. Of about a million clones detected, about 74% appear once; the ten largest clones hold nearly 1.5%. Notes on the study in general: Some naive CD4 clonotypes, about 5.5%, turned up in common across a handful of donors.

The sequence was collected from a man between 18 and 35 years old in good health. Sequencing used memory CD4+ T cells sorted from blood. Subset specified: CD45RA-negative fraction. The rearrangement uses TRBV7-2 and TRBJ2-3; perhaps TRBD2 as D (6 bases). The CDR3 is CASSSRGLGSTDTQYF. The CDR3 DNA follows: TGTGCCAGCAGCTCCCGGGGGTTGGGGAGCACAGATACGCAGTATTTT.